The sequence of this T cell receptor (beta chain) was determined in a study of metastatic and nonmetastatic thyroid tumors. The overall study: Malignant thyroid and benign thyroid patients provided blood and tumor or nodule tissue whose repertoires were compared. Study-wide points: In both blood and tumor samples, TCR beta diversity was reported significantly higher for malignant than benign nodules.

This clone was seen ten or more times. Its antigen is undetermined. From the PCR reads, TCRdb re-called clones with MiXCR. There are tens of thousands of clones in the sample; 13% occur only once, and nearly 5% lies in the top ten. This CDR3 contains 15 residues. Per germline, CDR1 ENHRY and CDR2 SYGVKD. The ends lost 6 bases at V and 3 bases at J; junction bases unmatched: 3. Each patient came to thyroid surgery without any prior treatment (of any kind). Material: blood. The TCR originated in a female donor with papillary thyroid cancer or a benign thyroid nodule (not recorded which). Some clones in this sample may be carry-over from other donors' samples. The chain employs TRBV10-3 and TRBJ2-2; 11 nucleotides agree with TRBD1. CDR3 nucleotide sequence: TGTGCCATCAGGTCGGGACAGGGGGACACCGGGGAGCTGTTTTTT. It encodes CAIRSGQGDTGELFF.